Each of the 5 T cell receptor beta chains below was sequenced from the same sample in a study of blood T cell repertoires in COVID-19. The table came from immunoSEQ multiplex PCR; TCRdb's copy has only in-frame clones and leaves some out. The data hold 200,000 to 250,000 clones, with more than 80% observed a single time. Sequenced material: peripheral blood. Every receptor here comes from a man aged 25-45 years with COVID-19, enrolled during active disease.

The chain is built from TRBV6-6 and TRBJ1-1; tentative D call: TRBD1 (5 bases). Germline CDR1 MNHNY, CDR2 SVGAGI (reference sequence). Trimming stripped 0 bases from V and 10 bases from J, with 12 bases between. CDR3 size: 13 residues. DNA for the CDR3: TGTGCCAGCAGTTACTCGCACCAGGGTATAGCTTTCTTT. This gives the protein CASSYSHQGIAFF.

The chain employs TRBV7-9 and TRBJ2-2; 7 bases align to TRBD1. The V segment lost 0 bases and the J segment 5 bases; nucleotides outside the gene matches: 12. Germline V gene sequence: CDR1 SEHNR, CDR2 FQNEAQ (reference sequence). The CDR3 covers 18 residues. The CDR3 nucleotides read TGTGCCAGCAGCTTAGCAGTAAAGGCAGGGGGATATACCGGGGAGCTGTTTTTT. It yields the protein CASSLAVKAGGYTGELFF.

This clone came up a few times. The CDR3 here is CASSQDLLGTGGHEQFF. DNA for the CDR3: TGTGCCAGCAGCCAAGACCTGCTGGGGACAGGAGGGCATGAGCAGTTCTTC. This chain uses TRBV3-1 (or the pseudogene TRBV3-2) with TRBJ2-1; TRBD1 matches 8 bases. The CDR3 consists of 17 residues. Trimming removed 0 bases from V and 8 bases from J; junction bases left unmatched: 12. Germline V lookup: CDR1 LGHDT, CDR2 YNNKEL (reference sequence).

This clone has a single count. The chain employs TRBV11-2 and TRBJ2-1; 7 positions agree with TRBD2. The CDR3 contains 16 residues. Per germline, CDR1 SGHAT and CDR2 FQNNGV. With 0 bases clipped from V and 7 bases from J, the junction kept 9 bases outside the gene matches. As DNA, the CDR3 is TGTGCCAGCAGCTTAGATCCGGCGGGAGTGCGGAATGAGCAGTTCTTC. This translates into CASSLDPAGVRNEQFF.

This chain uses TRBV15 with TRBJ2-7, with 10 bases aligning to TRBD2. Germline V gene sequence: CDR1 LNHNV, CDR2 YYDKDF (reference sequence). This CDR3 is 15 amino acids long. The J segment lost 2 bases and the V segment lost 4 bases, leaving 5 bases of the junction unmatched. The CDR3, as DNA: TGTGCCACCAGCATCGCTAGCGGGGGACCCTACGAGCAGTACTTC. Protein product: CATSIASGGPYEQYF.